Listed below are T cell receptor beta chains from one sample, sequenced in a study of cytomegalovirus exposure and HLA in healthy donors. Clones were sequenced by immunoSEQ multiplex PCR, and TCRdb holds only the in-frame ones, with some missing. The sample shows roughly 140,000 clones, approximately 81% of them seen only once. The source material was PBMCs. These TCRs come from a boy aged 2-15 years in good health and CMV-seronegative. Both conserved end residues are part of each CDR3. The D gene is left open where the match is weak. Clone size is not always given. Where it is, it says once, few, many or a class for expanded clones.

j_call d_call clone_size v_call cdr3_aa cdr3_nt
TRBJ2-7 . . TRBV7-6 CASSRGASYEQYF TGTGCCAGCAGCCGCGGGGCCTCCTACGAGCAGTACTTC
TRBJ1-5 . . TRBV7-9 CASSLGRKQGPGQPQHF TGTGCCAGCAGCTTGGGGAGAAAACAGGGTCCAGGACAGCCCCAGCATTTT
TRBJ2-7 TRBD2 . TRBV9 CASSGPYLAGVYEQYF TGTGCCAGCAGCGGACCCTACTTAGCGGGAGTCTACGAGCAGTACTTC
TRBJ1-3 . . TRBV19 CASSTTFNSGNTIYF TGTGCCAGTAGCACCACTTTCAACTCTGGAAACACCATATATTTT
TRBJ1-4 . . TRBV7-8 CASSGPTGRVNEKLFF TGTGCCAGCAGCGGTCCCACTGGTCGGGTTAATGAAAAACTGTTTTTT
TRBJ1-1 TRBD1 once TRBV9 CASSGGQGGSEAFF TGTGCCAGCAGCGGTGGACAGGGAGGGAGTGAAGCTTTCTTT
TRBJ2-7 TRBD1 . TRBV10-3 CASGTGHEQYF TGTGCCAGCGGGACAGGTCACGAGCAGTACTTC
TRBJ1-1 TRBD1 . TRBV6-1 CASSTEGGTAFF TGTGCCAGCAGTACGGAAGGGGGCACAGCTTTCTTT
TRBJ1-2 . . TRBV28 CASRPSTEDGYTF TGTGCCAGCAGGCCCTCAACGGAGGACGGCTACACCTTC
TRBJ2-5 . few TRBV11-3 CASSLGAGTETQYF TGTGCCAGCAGCTTGGGGGCAGGGACGGAGACCCAGTACTTC
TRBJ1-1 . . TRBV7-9 CASSLQGGLNTEAFF TGTGCCAGCAGCCTACAAGGGGGACTGAACACTGAAGCTTTCTTT
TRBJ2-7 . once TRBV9 CASSPRADTYEQYF TGTGCCAGCAGCCCCAGAGCGGATACCTACGAGCAGTACTTC
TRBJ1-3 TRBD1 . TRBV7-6 CASSLPGGLDRNTIYF TGTGCCAGCAGCCTCCCAGGGGGCCTTGACAGGAACACCATATATTTT
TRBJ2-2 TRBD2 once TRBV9 CASRPGLAGTNTGELFF TGTGCCAGCAGACCTGGACTAGCGGGGACAAACACCGGGGAGCTGTTTTTT
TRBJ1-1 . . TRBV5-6 CASSYRSGGAGVNTEAFF TGTGCCAGCAGCTACCGATCCGGGGGCGCGGGGGTTAACACTGAAGCTTTCTTT
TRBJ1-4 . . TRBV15 CATSRAGTPRGKLFF TGTGCCACCTCTCGCGCCGGGACTCCGAGGGGAAAACTGTTTTTT
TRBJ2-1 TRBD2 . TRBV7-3 CASSSRGGHWNEQFF TGTGCCAGCAGCTCTCGCGGGGGGCATTGGAATGAGCAGTTCTTC
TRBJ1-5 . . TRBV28 CASSSTGNQPQHF TGTGCCAGCAGTTCAACAGGGAATCAGCCCCAGCATTTT
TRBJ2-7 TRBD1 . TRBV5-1 CASSPNRGVHEQYF TGCGCCAGCAGCCCGAACAGGGGAGTCCACGAGCAGTACTTC
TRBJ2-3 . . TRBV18 CASSPQHVDWSNTDTQYF TGTGCCAGCTCACCACAGCATGTAGACTGGTCAAACACAGATACGCAGTATTTT
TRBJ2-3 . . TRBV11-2 CASSLPPTPGSTDTQYF TGTGCCAGCAGCTTGCCCCCGACTCCTGGTAGCACAGATACGCAGTATTTT
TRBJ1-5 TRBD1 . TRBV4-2 CASSPYIGQEESNQPQHF TGTGCCAGCAGCCCTTACATAGGACAGGAAGAGTCCAATCAGCCCCAGCATTTT
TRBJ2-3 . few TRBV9 CASSVRDLDTDTQYF TGTGCCAGCAGCGTAAGGGACTTAGACACAGATACGCAGTATTTT
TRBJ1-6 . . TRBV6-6 CASSPTGHRNSPLHF TGTGCCAGCAGCCCGACAGGCCATCGAAATTCACCCCTCCACTTT
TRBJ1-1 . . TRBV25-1 CASSPTGNTEAFF TGTGCCAGCAGTCCGACAGGTAACACTGAAGCTTTCTTT
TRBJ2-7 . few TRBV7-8 CASSLYQGPAYEQYF TGTGCCAGCAGCTTATATCAGGGGCCAGCCTACGAGCAGTACTTC
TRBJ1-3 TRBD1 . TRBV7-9 CASSLTGQGSLSGNTIYF TGTGCCAGCAGCTTAACAGGACAGGGATCTCTCTCTGGAAACACCATATATTTT
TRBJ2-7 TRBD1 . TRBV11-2 CASSLGTGLSYEQYF TGTGCCAGCAGCCTCGGGACAGGGCTATCCTACGAGCAGTACTTC
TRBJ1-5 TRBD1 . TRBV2 CASSKKTGRGPYSNQPQHF TGTGCCAGCAGCAAAAAAACAGGCAGGGGGCCATATAGCAATCAGCCCCAGCATTTT
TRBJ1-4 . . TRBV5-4 CASSLGDTDEKLFF TGTGCCAGCAGCTTGGGGGACACAGATGAAAAACTGTTTTTT
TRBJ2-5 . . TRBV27 CASSLSWQVGETQYF TGTGCCAGCAGTTTATCGTGGCAGGTTGGGGAGACCCAGTACTTC
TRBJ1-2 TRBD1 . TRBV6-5 CASRGRGLNYGYTF TGTGCCAGCAGGGGCAGGGGGCTTAACTATGGCTACACCTTC
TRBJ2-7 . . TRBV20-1 CSAKRYEQYF TGCAGTGCTAAGAGGTACGAGCAGTACTTC
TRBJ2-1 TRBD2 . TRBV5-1 CASRSGTSEYNEQFF TGCGCCAGCAGGTCCGGGACTAGCGAGTACAATGAGCAGTTCTTC
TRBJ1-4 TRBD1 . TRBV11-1 CASSFKRDSGEKLFF TGTGCCAGCAGCTTCAAAAGGGACAGCGGGGAAAAACTGTTTTTT
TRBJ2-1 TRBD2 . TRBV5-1 CASSPLWASGSPTQFF TGCGCCAGCAGCCCCCTTTGGGCTAGCGGGTCCCCCACACAGTTCTTC
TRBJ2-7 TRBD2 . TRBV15 CATSGKGLADYEQYF TGTGCCACCAGCGGCAAGGGACTAGCGGACTACGAGCAGTACTTC
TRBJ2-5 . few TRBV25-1 CASSVDAQETQYF TGTGCCAGCAGTGTAGATGCCCAAGAGACCCAGTACTTC
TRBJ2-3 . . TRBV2 CASRLGASTDTQYF TGTGCCAGCAGGTTGGGCGCTAGCACAGATACGCAGTATTTT